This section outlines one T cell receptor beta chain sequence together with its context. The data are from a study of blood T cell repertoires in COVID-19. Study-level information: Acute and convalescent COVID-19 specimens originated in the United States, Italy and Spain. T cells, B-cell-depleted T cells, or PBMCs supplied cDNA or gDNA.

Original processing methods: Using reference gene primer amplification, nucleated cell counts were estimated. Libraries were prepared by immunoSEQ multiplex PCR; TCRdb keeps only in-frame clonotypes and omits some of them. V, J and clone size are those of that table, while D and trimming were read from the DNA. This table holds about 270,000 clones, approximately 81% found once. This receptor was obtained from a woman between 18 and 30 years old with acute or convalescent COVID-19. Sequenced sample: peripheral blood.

CDR3 sequence: CASSAGEGTEAFF. Here the CDR3 DNA reads TGTGCCAGCAGTGCAGGGGAGGGCACTGAAGCTTTCTTT. The chain uses TRBV25-1 and TRBJ1-1, with D perhaps TRBD1 (6 bases). The CDR3 sequence is 13 residues long. With 4 bases removed from V and 4 bases from J, the gap between germline ends came to 10 bases. Per germline, CDR1 MGHDK and CDR2 SYGVNS.